Presented here are 23 T cell receptor beta chains from one specimen sequenced in a study of radiotherapy plus CTLA-4 blockade in lung cancer. This table comes from immunoSEQ multiplex PCR, and its TCRdb copy is limited to in-frame clones, with some not included. The table shows approximately 37,000 clones, with more than 65% occurring only once. The sample was peripheral blood, taken from a patient treated with radiotherapy plus ipilimumab. All receptors come from a human donor with non-small cell lung cancer who had stable disease on radiotherapy plus ipilimumab.

CDR3 sequence (DNA): TGTGCCAGCAGTCAACCGTACCGGGGGGGCGACCCTGGCAATGAGCAGTTCTTC. Amino acid sequence: CASSQPYRGGDPGNEQFF. The rearrangement uses TRBV27 and TRBJ2-1; 8 bases are a match to TRBD2. Germline V gene sequence: CDR1 MNHEY, CDR2 SMNVEV (reference sequence). CDR3 length: 18 residues. Germline trimming cut 5 bases from V and 6 bases from J; bases unmatched to any gene: 18.

The J gene is TRBJ1-6, the V gene TRBV11-2, with 7 bases aligning to TRBD1. Germline V gives CDR1 SGHAT, CDR2 FQNNGV. V lost 2 bases and J lost 5; bases outside the gene matches: 3. This CDR3 has 15 amino acids. CDR3 amino acids: CASSLTGAHNSPLHF. The CDR3, as DNA: TGTGCCAGCAGCTTAACAGGGGCTCATAATTCACCCCTCCACTTT.

The chain uses TRBV27 and TRBJ1-5; TRBD1 agrees at 12 bases. Germline trimming cut 6 bases from V and 1 base from J; bases unmatched to any gene: 1. Germline V gives CDR1 MNHEY, CDR2 SMNVEV (reference sequence). CDR3 size: 15 residues. CDR3 loop: CASRGQGASNQPQHF. The CDR3 DNA reads TGTGCCAGCAGGGGACAGGGGGCAAGCAATCAGCCCCAGCATTTT.

This chain links TRBV9 with TRBJ2-5; 16 bases line up with TRBD2. Germline lookup yields CDR1 SGDLS and CDR2 YYNGEE. This CDR3 has 17 amino acids. The J segment lost 1 base and the V segment lost 3 bases, leaving 3 bases of the junction unmatched. For the CDR3, the DNA is TGTGCCAGCAGCGACGGGACTAGCGGGGGGGCCCAAGAGACCCAGTACTTC. Its translation is CASSDGTSGGAQETQYF.

The genes are TRBV5-1 and TRBJ2-6; TRBD2 might be the D (5 bases). Per the germline V gene, CDR1 is SGHRS and CDR2 is YFSETQ. Trimming removed 4 bases from V and 3 bases from J, with 11 bases in between. There are 15 residues in the CDR3. CDR3 protein: CASSAEGFGANVLTF. The CDR3 nucleotides are TGCGCCAGCAGCGCAGAGGGTTTTGGGGCCAACGTCCTGACTTTC. Complete variable domain (other parts from reference TRBV5-1 and TRBJ2-6): KAGVTQTPRYLIKTRGQQVTLSCSPISGHRSVSWYQQTPGQGLQFLFEYFSETQRNKGNFPGRFSGRQFSNSRSEMNVSTLELGDSALYLCASSAEGFGANVLTFGAGSRLTVL.

The chain joins TRBV19 to TRBJ2-1; 10 positions match TRBD2. This CDR3 has 14 residues. J gave up 6 bases and V 3 bases, and 2 bases lay outside the gene matches. Germline CDR1 LNHDA, CDR2 SQIVND (reference sequence). CDR3 sequence reads: CASSISGGANEQFF. In DNA form, the CDR3 reads TGTGCCAGTAGTATCAGCGGGGGGGCCAATGAGCAGTTCTTC. The full variable domain, completed using reference TRBV19 and TRBJ2-1, is DGGITQSPKYLFRKEGQNVTLSCEQNLNHDAMYWYRQDPGQGLRLIYYSQIVNDFQKGDIAEGYSVSREKKESFPLTVTSAQKNPTAFYLCASSISGGANEQFFGPGTRLTVL.

The V call is TRBV10-2, the J call TRBJ2-5; the match to TRBD2 covers 10 bases. V was clipped by 3 bases and J by 4 bases; unmatched bases: 8. Germline CDR1 and CDR2: WSHSY and SAAADI. This CDR3 contains 16 residues. CDR3 DNA sequence: TGCGCCAGCAGTGACGGTAGCGGGGGGCCAGGAGAGACCCAGTACTTC. As protein: CASSDGSGGPGETQYF.

The chain has TRBV9 and TRBJ1-2; 8 nucleotides line up with TRBD1. Losses at the gene ends were 4 bases for V and 8 bases for J; bases not matched to a gene: 19. The CDR3 loop spans 17 amino acids. Germline V gene data show CDR1 as SGDLS and CDR2 as YYNGEE. The CDR3 sequence: CASSHRRGQGAIFGYTF. CDR3 nucleotides: TGTGCCAGCAGCCACAGACGCGGACAGGGAGCAATATTCGGCTACACCTTC.

This clone turned up a few times. V and J are TRBV5-1 and TRBJ2-3; D is perhaps TRBD1 (6 bases). V was cut by 4 bases and J by 4 bases, with 13 bases left in between. This CDR3 is built from 14 residues. The germline V gene has CDR1 SGHRS and CDR2 YFSETQ. The chain's CDR3 is CASSGTTGPDTQYF. CDR3 nucleotides: TGCGCCAGCAGCGGCACGACAGGACCAGATACGCAGTATTTT.

For the CDR3, the DNA is TGCGCCAGCAGCTTGGTGGCAGGTCATAACTATGGCTACACCTTC. Translation gives CASSLVAGHNYGYTF. The chain has TRBV5-1 and TRBJ1-2; D ambiguous. V was clipped by 0 bases and J by 1 base, with 10 bases between them. Germline CDR1 SGHRS, CDR2 YFSETQ. The CDR3 sequence is 15 residues long.

This chain uses TRBV5-1 with TRBJ1-1; D is possibly TRBD1 (5 bases). This CDR3 is built from 15 residues. V was clipped by 4 bases and J by 0 bases, with 13 bases between them. CDR1 SGHRS and CDR2 YFSETQ come from the germline V gene. The CDR3 coding sequence is TGCGCCAGCAGCCCGGGGGACCTCTTGAACACTGAAGCTTTCTTT. Amino acid sequence: CASSPGDLLNTEAFF.

The chain combines TRBV29-1 with TRBJ2-1; 7 nucleotides agree with TRBD1. Losses at the gene ends were 6 bases for V and 6 bases for J; bases not matched to a gene: 8. The CDR3 consists of 13 residues. The germline V gene has CDR1 SQVTM and CDR2 ANQGSEA. CDR3 DNA sequence: TGCAGCGTCGGACGACAGGGCCCCAATGAGCAGTTCTTC. Residues: CSVGRQGPNEQFF.

The V call is TRBV5-1, the J call TRBJ1-6; possibly TRBD1 for D (6 bases). Germline CDR1 is SGHRS and CDR2 is YFSETQ. V lost 0 bases and J 5 bases, leaving 12 bases between the germline ends. This CDR3 is 16 amino acids long. The CDR3 DNA follows: TGCGCCAGCAGCTTGGAAGGGGGGGCGAATAATTCACCCCTCCACTTT. Its protein product is CASSLEGGANNSPLHF.

The V call is TRBV10-2, the J call TRBJ2-1; possibly TRBD1 for D (6 bases). Between the trimmed V and J ends, which lost 7 bases and 4 bases, there was a span of 8 bases. The CDR3 extends over 12 amino acids. Germline V gene sequence: CDR1 WSHSY, CDR2 SAAADI. As DNA, the CDR3 is TGCGCCAGCACACAGGGATACAATGAGCAGTTCTTC. It specifies CASTQGYNEQFF.

This clone was observed a few times. The chain has TRBV6-6 and TRBJ1-6; D might be TRBD1 (5 bases). The CDR3 is 14 amino acids. Trimming cost V 8 bases and J 3 bases, with 11 bases left between them. CDR1 is MNHNY and CDR2 is SVGAGI in the germline V gene (reference sequence). The CDR3: CASGQNIYNSPLHF. CDR3 nucleotides: TGTGCCAGCGGACAAAACATCTATAATTCACCCCTCCACTTT.

The V call is TRBV5-1, the J call TRBJ2-7; 13 positions agree with TRBD2. With V trimmed by 2 bases and J by 7 bases, 9 bases remained unmatched. CDR3 length equals 16 residues. Germline V gene lookup returns CDR1 SGHRS and CDR2 YFSETQ. The CDR3 DNA sequence: TGCGCCAGCAGCTTTGGACTAGCGGGGGCCCCGGGAGAGCAGTACTTC. Encoded protein: CASSFGLAGAPGEQYF. Together with reference TRBV5-1 and TRBJ2-7, the CDR3 gives the full variable domain: KAGVTQTPRYLIKTRGQQVTLSCSPISGHRSVSWYQQTPGQGLQFLFEYFSETQRNKGNFPGRFSGRQFSNSRSEMNVSTLELGDSALYLCASSFGLAGAPGEQYFGPGTRLTVT.

This chain joins TRBV18 and TRBJ1-5; D unclear. This CDR3 contains 13 residues. In germline, CDR1 is KGHSH, CDR2 LQKENI. Trimming shortened V by 1 base and J by 5 bases, and 6 bases separated the two germline ends. In DNA form, the CDR3 reads TGTGCCAGCTCACCACTAGAGGATCAGCCCCAGCATTTT. As protein: CASSPLEDQPQHF.

This chain connects TRBV28 to TRBJ2-3, with 7 bases aligning to TRBD1. With V trimmed by 3 bases and J by 2 bases, 11 bases remained unmatched. This CDR3 region has 17 residues. CDR1 is MDHEN and CDR2 is SYDVKM in the germline V gene. The CDR3 DNA reads as TGTGCCAGCAGTTTGATAGGGACGGGACAGACCACAGATACGCAGTATTTT. Its translation is CASSLIGTGQTTDTQYF.

Details on this clone: Other nucleotide sequences from this sample produce the same CDR3. The chain recombines TRBV5-1 with TRBJ2-1; 16 bases match TRBD2. From germline, CDR1 is SGHRS and CDR2 YFSETQ. Germline trimming cut 4 bases from V and 8 bases from J; bases unmatched to any gene: 6. The length of the CDR3 is 16 residues. CDR3 amino acids: CASSGGLAGGHDEQFF. The CDR3 coding sequence is TGCGCCAGCAGCGGGGGACTAGCGGGGGGGCACGATGAGCAGTTCTTC. The full variable domain, rest sourced from reference TRBV5-1 and TRBJ2-1, is KAGVTQTPRYLIKTRGQQVTLSCSPISGHRSVSWYQQTPGQGLQFLFEYFSETQRNKGNFPGRFSGRQFSNSRSEMNVSTLELGDSALYLCASSGGLAGGHDEQFFGPGTRLTVL.

The J gene is TRBJ1-6, the V gene TRBV7-2; a possible D gene is TRBD1 (6 bases). V was pared by 1 base and J by 8 bases, with 9 bases between. Germline CDR1 is SGHTA and CDR2 is FQGNSA. The CDR3 has 14 residues. The CDR3 DNA reads TGTGCCAGCAGCTTAGTACAGGGTGATTCACCCCTCCACTTT. The encoded protein is CASSLVQGDSPLHF. Based on the CDR3 plus reference TRBV7-2 and TRBJ1-6, the full variable domain is GAGVSQSPSNKVTEKGKDVELRCDPISGHTALYWYRQSLGQGLEFLIYFQGNSAPDKSGLPSDRFSAERTGGSVSTLTIQRTQQEDSAVYLCASSLVQGDSPLHFGNGTRLTVT.

The J gene is TRBJ2-7, the V gene TRBV11-3, with 8 positions matching TRBD1. CDR3 length equals 14 residues. CDR1 is SGHNT and CDR2 is YENEEA in the germline V gene. J lost 0 bases, V lost 5 bases, and 3 bases had no gene match. The CDR3 nucleotides read TGTGCCAGCAGCACCAGGGGGCCCTCCTACGAGCAGTACTTC. This sequence encodes CASSTRGPSYEQYF.

The chain couples TRBV2 to TRBJ1-6, with D tentatively TRBD1 (6 bases). Per the germline V gene, CDR1 is SNHLY and CDR2 is FYNNEI. This CDR3 has 14 amino acids. V was pared by 7 bases and J by 8 bases, with 15 bases between. CDR3 sequence (DNA): TGTGCCAGCACCCGACAGGATTATGATTCACCCCTCCACTTT. Its translation is CASTRQDYDSPLHF. The whole variable domain, filled in from reference TRBV2 and TRBJ1-6, reads EPEVTQTPSHQVTQMGQEVILRCVPISNHLYFYWYRQILGQKVEFLVSFYNNEISEKSEIFDDQFSVERPDGSNFTLKIRSTKLEDSAMYFCASTRQDYDSPLHFGNGTRLTVT.

The gene calls are TRBV30 and TRBJ1-5; possibly TRBD1 for D (6 bases). V was shortened by 8 bases and J by 3 bases, with 20 bases between the two germline ends. Germline V lookup: CDR1 GTSNPN, CDR2 SVGIG (reference sequence). The CDR3 is 15 amino acids. CDR3 region: CAGTQGSSSNQPQHF. In DNA form, the CDR3 reads TGTGCCGGAACACAGGGCAGCTCCTCCAATCAGCCCCAGCATTTT.